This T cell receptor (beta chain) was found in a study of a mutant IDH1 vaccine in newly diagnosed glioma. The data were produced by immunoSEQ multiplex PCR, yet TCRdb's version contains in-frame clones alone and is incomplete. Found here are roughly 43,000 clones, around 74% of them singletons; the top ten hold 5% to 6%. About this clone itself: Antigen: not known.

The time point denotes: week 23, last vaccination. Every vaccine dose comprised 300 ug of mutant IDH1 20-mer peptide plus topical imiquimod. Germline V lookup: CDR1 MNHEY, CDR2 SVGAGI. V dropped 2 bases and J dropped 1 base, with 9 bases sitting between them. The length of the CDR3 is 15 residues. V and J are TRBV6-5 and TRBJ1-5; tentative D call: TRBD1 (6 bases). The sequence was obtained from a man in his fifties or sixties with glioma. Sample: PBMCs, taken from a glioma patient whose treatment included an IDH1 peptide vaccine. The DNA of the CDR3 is TGTGCCAGCAGTTACGCCAGGGGAAGCAATCAGCCCCAGCATTTT. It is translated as CASSYARGSNQPQHF.